Listed below are T cell receptor beta chains from one sample, sequenced in a study of T cells after yellow fever vaccination. TCRdb recomputed calls from the 5' RACE reads with MiXCR, one row per CDR3 protein. The sample has about 69,000 distinct CDR3 sequences, roughly 6% seen once; the top ten hold 2.2%. Sample: CD4+ T cells sorted from PBMCs, taken less than 16 days after the first yellow fever vaccination. These receptors came from a young man who received the YFV17D yellow fever vaccine. CDR3s leave out the opening cysteine and the closing phenylalanine or tryptophan.

v_call cdr3_aa
TRBV24-1 ATSLTGDLTEAF
TRBV28 ASSQGGGNQPQH
TRBV5-1 ASSPLGEQY
TRBV3-1 ASSHWDTSFTGELF
TRBV5-1 ASSIDQTGEQY
TRBV29-1 SVLEETQY
TRBV14 ASSRGSGANVLT
TRBV12-3/TRBV12-4 ASSFTPGNQAF
TRBV6-5 ASSYSPGNLGYT
TRBV28 ASSSSIYGYT
TRBV2 ASSRGF
TRBV10-3 AISTGLGGNTIY
TRBV4-2 ASSQGKMANEQF
TRBV5-6 ASSRDGNEQF
TRBV5-1 ASSLGLAGASTDTQY
TRBV12-5 ASGLVLPRGANVLT
TRBV5-4 ASSLQGGHEQY
TRBV5-1 ASSLSIQSTDTQY
TRBV10-2 ASRDLVSREY
TRBV2 ASGFAGQETQY
TRBV7-2 ASSLSREAF
TRBV27 ASSIRQGGYTIY
TRBV2 ASGVRGPQY
TRBV28 ASSLMREKLF
TRBV7-2 ASSFRDRNTEAF
TRBV6-5 ASSYKSGTGGEAF
TRBV5-6 ASSMTSADTQY
TRBV7-2 ASSQRQGRADEQF
TRBV20-1 SASPGRTNYGYT
TRBV20-1 RGGNKKEKLF
TRBV5-1 ASSFQGADGYT
TRBV6-1 ASSESGGSDTQY
TRBV7-2 ASSYLGGGETQY
TRBV7-2 ASSLGPPGRAYGYT
TRBV27 ASSPTRDRALWYGYT
TRBV20-1 SAYPGEGDTGELF
TRBV7-9 ASTNEGAANYGYT
TRBV12-3/TRBV12-4 ASSPRQGPYEQY
TRBV5-1 ARGPDTQY
TRBV7-9 ASRGPEWETQY
TRBV5-1 ASSSRILDQANEQF
TRBV9 ASSPRSSAEQF
TRBV7-2 ASSPQRGDTQY